These 17 T cell receptor beta chains were all obtained from the same sample, sequenced in a study of T cell responses to AZD1222 COVID-19 vaccine. Sequenced by immunoSEQ multiplex PCR; TCRdb stores in-frame clones only, minus some. The sample carries some 130,000 clones, approximately 80% recorded once. This sample comprised peripheral blood, obtained on day 0 of AZD1222 vaccination. The receptors were gathered from an adult in good health.

V and J are TRBV5-1 and TRBJ1-2, with TRBD1 matching 12 bases. V lost 0 bases and J lost 8; bases outside the gene matches: 8. CDR1 is SGHRS, CDR2 YFSETQ, per germline. CDR3 length: 16 amino acids. The CDR3: CASSLDGTGGAGGYTF. The CDR3 coding sequence is TGCGCCAGCAGCTTGGACGGGACAGGGGGCGCCGGGGGCTACACCTTC.

The chain is built from TRBV2 and TRBJ1-5; a possible D gene is TRBD1 (6 bases). Looked up from germline, CDR1 is SNHLY and CDR2 is FYNNEI. Trimming removed 8 bases from V and 6 bases from J, with 17 bases in between. This CDR3 is built from 14 residues. The CDR3, as DNA: TGTGCCAGCTCCGTCGGGGGCTCTAGTCAGCCCCAGCATTTT. Translating gives CASSVGGSSQPQHF. The complete variable domain, with remaining parts taken from reference TRBV2 and TRBJ1-5, reads EPEVTQTPSHQVTQMGQEVILRCVPISNHLYFYWYRQILGQKVEFLVSFYNNEISEKSEIFDDQFSVERPDGSNFTLKIRSTKLEDSAMYFCASSVGGSSQPQHFGDGTRLSIL.

The gene calls are TRBV7-9 and TRBJ1-1; D not resolved. CDR3 size: 14 residues. The germline V gene has CDR1 SEHNR and CDR2 FQNEAQ (reference sequence). Trimming removed 1 base from V and 7 bases from J, with 13 bases in between. The chain's CDR3 is CASSLGGKGGEAFF. The CDR3 DNA sequence: TGTGCCAGCAGCTTAGGAGGGAAAGGAGGTGAAGCTTTCTTT.

This clone was detected a few times. The chain links TRBV3-1 (or the pseudogene TRBV3-2) to TRBJ2-7, with D possibly TRBD2 on 6 matching bases. Trimming removed 0 bases at V and 3 bases at J, with 12 bases between. Germline CDR1 reads LGHDT; CDR2 reads YNNKEL (reference sequence). The CDR3 is made up of 15 amino acids. In DNA, the CDR3 is TGTGCCAGCAGCCAAGATGGATTCGGGGGCTACGAGCAGTACTTC. It encodes CASSQDGFGGYEQYF.

The genes are TRBV5-1 and TRBJ1-2; D ambiguous. CDR1 and CDR2 from the germline V gene are SGHRS and YFSETQ. The V gene lost 2 bases and the J gene lost 4 bases, with 12 bases spanning the gap. The CDR3 runs 14 residues. CDR3 sequence (DNA): TGCGCCAGCAGCTTAGTTGACCCAACCTATGGCTACACCTTC. Its protein product is CASSLVDPTYGYTF. Combining the CDR3 with reference TRBV5-1 and TRBJ1-2 gives the whole variable domain KAGVTQTPRYLIKTRGQQVTLSCSPISGHRSVSWYQQTPGQGLQFLFEYFSETQRNKGNFPGRFSGRQFSNSRSEMNVSTLELGDSALYLCASSLVDPTYGYTFGSGTRLTVV.

The chain is built from TRBV7-9 and TRBJ1-2; D remains ambiguous. Trimming took off 4 bases at V and 4 bases at J, with 16 bases between the two ends. This CDR3 has 15 amino acids. CDR1 SEHNR and CDR2 FQNEAQ come from the germline V gene (reference sequence). The DNA for the CDR3 is TGTGCCAGCAGCTCTTGGACCACCCAGTTCTATGGCTACACCTTC. Amino acid sequence: CASSSWTTQFYGYTF.

This clone was counted between two and nine times. V usage is TRBV27 and J usage is TRBJ1-2; TRBD1 might be the D (6 bases). Between the trimmed V and J ends, which lost 3 bases and 7 bases, there was a span of 15 bases. The CDR3 loop spans 14 amino acids. Germline V CDR1 and CDR2: MNHEY, SMNVEV (reference sequence). CDR3 region: CASSLGYRAGGYTF. CDR3 DNA: TGTGCCAGCAGTTTGGGGTACAGGGCCGGTGGCTACACCTTC.

The rearrangement joins TRBV29-1 to TRBJ2-1; unclear D gene. The CDR3 is 14 residues long. Trimming cost V 5 bases and J 6 bases, with 17 bases left between them. Germline V CDR1 and CDR2: SQVTM, ANQGSEA. The CDR3 loop is CSVRSLKFFNEQFF. As DNA, the CDR3 is TGCAGCGTTAGGTCCCTAAAATTTTTCAATGAGCAGTTCTTC.

This clone was seen more than once but under ten times. The V gene is TRBV19, the J gene TRBJ1-2; the D is unclear. The CDR3 sequence is 13 residues long. The V and J ends lost 5 bases and 2 bases respectively, with 9 bases between them. From germline, CDR1 is LNHDA and CDR2 SQIVND (reference sequence). CDR3 sequence: CASSAAENYGYTF. CDR3 bases: TGTGCCAGTAGTGCGGCAGAGAACTATGGCTACACCTTC.

The chain uses TRBV27 and TRBJ2-1; D remains ambiguous. Trimming left V 5 bases short and J 5 bases short, with 13 bases between. The length of the CDR3 is 14 residues. Per the germline V gene, CDR1 is MNHEY and CDR2 is SMNVEV (reference sequence). As DNA, the CDR3 is TGTGCCAGCAGTCCCGAGAGGCCAGACAATGAGCAGTTCTTC. It yields the protein CASSPERPDNEQFF.

The chain combines TRBV18 with TRBJ1-1; D possibly corresponds to TRBD1 (5 bases). V lost 3 bases and J 3 bases, leaving 8 bases between the germline ends. The CDR3 sequence is 13 residues long. Per germline, CDR1 KGHSH and CDR2 LQKENI. CDR3 sequence (DNA): TGTGCCAGCTCACCCTCCAGGGACACTGAAGCTTTCTTT. This gives the protein CASSPSRDTEAFF.

The sample holds one count of this clone. The chain uses TRBV6-5 and TRBJ2-2, with D perhaps matching TRBD1 or TRBD2 (5 bases each). Trimming removed 8 bases from V and 4 bases from J, with 17 bases in between. This CDR3 has 15 amino acids. Germline CDR1 and CDR2: MNHEY and SVGAGI. The CDR3 region is CASPPPGQATGELFF. CDR3 in DNA: TGTGCCAGCCCCCCCCCGGGGCAGGCCACCGGGGAGCTGTTTTTT.

The chain links TRBV24-1 to TRBJ2-6; D tentatively fits TRBD1 or TRBD2 (5 bases each). This CDR3 has 15 amino acids. Looked up from germline, CDR1 is KGHDR and CDR2 is SFDVKD. V shed 7 bases and J shed 4 bases, with 13 bases lying between them. The CDR3: CATRAEGTGANVLTF. Written as DNA, the CDR3 is TGTGCCACCAGGGCCGAGGGGACCGGGGCCAACGTCCTGACTTTC.

The chain uses TRBV5-1 and TRBJ2-7; 7 bases map to TRBD1. J lost 12 bases, V lost 3 bases, and 6 bases had no gene match. Germline lookup yields CDR1 SGHRS and CDR2 YFSETQ. CDR3 length equals 11 residues. CDR3 coding DNA: TGCGCCAGCAGCTCCGACAGGGAAGCGTACTTC. This translates into CASSSDREAYF. Based on the CDR3 plus reference TRBV5-1 and TRBJ2-7, the full variable domain is KAGVTQTPRYLIKTRGQQVTLSCSPISGHRSVSWYQQTPGQGLQFLFEYFSETQRNKGNFPGRFSGRQFSNSRSEMNVSTLELGDSALYLCASSSDREAYFGPGTRLTVT.

The CDR3 is CASSYIEGQGPDTQYF. The DNA for the CDR3 is TGTGCCAGCAGTTACATAGAGGGACAGGGACCCGATACGCAGTATTTT. The V gene is TRBV6-5, the J gene TRBJ2-3; 9 bases line up with TRBD1. This CDR3 comprises 16 residues. After removal of 2 bases from V and 6 bases from J, the junction contained 9 bases not matched to a gene. Per the germline V gene, CDR1 is MNHEY and CDR2 is SVGAGI.

The chain has TRBV15 and TRBJ1-3; D remains unclear. The CDR3 is 16 amino acids. The V gene lost 0 bases and the J gene lost 0 bases, with 9 bases spanning the gap. Germline CDR1 reads LNHNV; CDR2 reads YYDKDF (reference sequence). Here the CDR3 DNA reads TGTGCCACCAGCAGAGATCATGCAGACTCTGGAAACACCATATATTTT. Protein sequence: CATSRDHADSGNTIYF.

The chain employs TRBV6-6 and TRBJ1-2; a possible D gene is TRBD1 (6 bases). With 2 bases removed from V and 6 bases from J, the gap between germline ends came to 19 bases. This CDR3 spans 16 amino acids. From germline, CDR1 is MNHNY and CDR2 SVGAGI (reference sequence). In DNA form, the CDR3 reads TGTGCCAGCAGTTACGGACAGCCCTTCTCTACCCATGGCTACACCTTC. It encodes CASSYGQPFSTHGYTF.